A selection of T cell receptor beta chains follows, all from one sample in a study of T cell responses to AZD1222 COVID-19 vaccine. The protocol was immunoSEQ multiplex PCR, while the TCRdb copy is restricted to in-frame clones and leaves out a portion. The sample consists of some 81,000 clones, about 93% of them appearing once. Material: peripheral blood, obtained 28 days after the second AZD1222 dose. The source is an adult who received the AZD1222 COVID-19 vaccine. Each CDR3 is given with its conserved first and last residue. A D gene is named only where the DNA matches it firmly. For some rows the clone size is stated as once, few or many, or as a class when expanded; others skip it.

J gene	clone size	CDR3 length	D gene	V gene	CDR3 DNA	CDR3 protein
TRBJ2-5	.	14	.	TRBV18	TGTGCCAGCTCACCAGGGCTGGGCAAAGAGACCCAGTACTTC	CASSPGLGKETQYF
TRBJ1-2	.	11	.	TRBV5-8	TGTGCCAGCAGCGACTATTATGGCTACACCTTC	CASSDYYGYTF
TRBJ2-6	once	13	.	TRBV28	TGTGCCAGCACGGTGGGTGGGGCCAACGTCCTGACTTTC	CASTVGGANVLTF
TRBJ2-1	.	16	TRBD2	TRBV24-1	TGTGCCACCAGTGATCTCAGACTAGCGGGGACTGATGAGCAGTTCTTC	CATSDLRLAGTDEQFF
TRBJ1-1	.	11	TRBD1	TRBV3-1/TRBV3-2	TGTGCCAGCACCCAACAGGGGGAAGCTTTCTTT	CASTQQGEAFF
TRBJ2-7	.	15	TRBD2	TRBV3-1/TRBV3-2	TGTGCCAGCACGCGGGGGATGCGGGGGGGCGCCGAGCAGTACTTC	CASTRGMRGGAEQYF
TRBJ2-1	.	12	.	TRBV19	TGTGCCAGTAGTATAGGTCGGAATGAGCAGTTCTTC	CASSIGRNEQFF
TRBJ1-2	.	16	.	TRBV9	TGTGCCAGCAGCGTCCAAAGGGCGGGTCTCAACTATGGCTACACCTTC	CASSVQRAGLNYGYTF
TRBJ2-7	.	13	.	TRBV9	TGTGCCAGCAGTCGGGAATCTTTTTCCGAGCAGTACTTC	CASSRESFSEQYF
TRBJ1-1	.	14	.	TRBV18	TGTGCCAGCTCACCATATGGTAGGAACACTGAAGCTTTCTTT	CASSPYGRNTEAFF
TRBJ1-5	.	15	.	TRBV2	TGTGCCAGCCGGATCCAGGGGTATAGCAATCAGCCCCAGCATTTT	CASRIQGYSNQPQHF
TRBJ1-6	.	17	.	TRBV18	TGTGCCAGCTCACCCCTGACTCCTCGAGGGTATAATTCACCCCTCCACTTT	CASSPLTPRGYNSPLHF
TRBJ2-3	.	13	TRBD2	TRBV30	TGTGCCAAGCGGGAGGGTGGGCCAGATACGCAGTATTTT	CAKREGGPDTQYF
TRBJ1-3	.	18	TRBD1	TRBV23-1	TGCGCCAGCAGTCACGGACAGGGGAAGCTTCACTCTGGAAACACCATATATTTT	CASSHGQGKLHSGNTIYF
TRBJ1-5	.	13	.	TRBV2	TGTGCCAGCACGACGTCCGGCAATCAGCCCCAGCATTTT	CASTTSGNQPQHF
TRBJ2-7	.	14	.	TRBV7-9	TGTGCCAGCAGCTTAGGTGGGAACTCCTACGAGCAGTACTTC	CASSLGGNSYEQYF
TRBJ2-7	once	15	TRBD1	TRBV11-2	TGTGCCAGCAGCAAAACTCAGGGGGACAGATTCGAGCAGTACTTC	CASSKTQGDRFEQYF
TRBJ1-2	.	16	.	TRBV7-9	TGTGCCAGCACCAGAACGTTCGGGGGGATTAACTATGGCTACACCTTC	CASTRTFGGINYGYTF
TRBJ2-3	once	16	.	TRBV14	TGTGCCAGCAGCGGAGGGCCAGGTCTTAGCACAGATACGCAGTATTTT	CASSGGPGLSTDTQYF
TRBJ2-5	.	14	.	TRBV25-1	TGTGCCAGCAGCGCGATAAACAGGGAAGAGACCCAGTACTTC	CASSAINREETQYF
TRBJ1-1	.	15	TRBD1	TRBV28	TGTGCCAGCATCGAGGGGGCGCGCGTGAACACTGAAGCTTTCTTT	CASIEGARVNTEAFF
TRBJ1-3	.	15	TRBD1	TRBV6-5	TGTGCCAGCAGGGGGACAGGGGGCGCGTTGGACACCATATATTTT	CASRGTGGALDTIYF
TRBJ2-1	.	15	.	TRBV14	TGTGCCAGCAGCCAAGGAATGGGTCGGGAGTATGAGCAGTTCTTC	CASSQGMGREYEQFF
TRBJ1-3	.	15	.	TRBV7-8	TGTGCCAGCAGCCAGAGGGGTATATCTGGAAACACCATATATTTT	CASSQRGISGNTIYF
TRBJ2-3	.	13	.	TRBV5-1	TGCGCCAGCAGCCTACTCTTAACAGATACGCAGTATTTT	CASSLLLTDTQYF
TRBJ2-2	.	14	.	TRBV5-5	TGTGCCAGCAGCTTGGTGGGGGGTAGCGGGGAGCTGTTTTTT	CASSLVGGSGELFF
TRBJ1-3	once	17	.	TRBV28	TGTGCCAGCAGACAAACGGCGCAGACAGGAGATGGAAACACCATATATTTT	CASRQTAQTGDGNTIYF
TRBJ2-3	.	15	TRBD1	TRBV15	TGTGCCACCAGCAGAGCGGGACAGACCACAGATACGCAGTATTTT	CATSRAGQTTDTQYF
TRBJ2-7	once	11	.	TRBV18	TGTGCCAGCTCATTCACAGACGAGCAGTACTTC	CASSFTDEQYF
TRBJ1-2	.	18	.	TRBV14	TGTGCCAGCAGCCACTCCATCGGGGGACAACCTAATCGATATGGCTACACCTTC	CASSHSIGGQPNRYGYTF
TRBJ1-2	.	14	.	TRBV6-5	TGTGCCAGCAGTTACTCGGGGGGAAGGGATGGCTACACCTTC	CASSYSGGRDGYTF
TRBJ1-4	.	13	.	TRBV2	TGTGCCAGCAGTCTGGACCCGGGAGGAAAACTGTTTTTT	CASSLDPGGKLFF
TRBJ2-2	.	18	TRBD1	TRBV5-6	TGTGCCAGCAGCTACCCGCTGACCGGACAGGGAAGTGCCGGGGAGCTGTTTTTT	CASSYPLTGQGSAGELFF
TRBJ2-3	.	13	.	TRBV2	TGTGCCAGCAGTGGGGGAGAGACGGATACGCAGTATTTT	CASSGGETDTQYF
TRBJ1-2	.	14	.	TRBV3-1/TRBV3-2	TGTGCCAGCAGCCACCCCGACCGGAGGTATGGCTACACCTTC	CASSHPDRRYGYTF
TRBJ2-7	once	12	.	TRBV2	TGTGCCAGCAGTAATCAGGGGTCGGAGCAGTACTTC	CASSNQGSEQYF
TRBJ1-3	.	13	.	TRBV29-1	TGCAGCGTTGGGACAGTATCTGGAAACACCATATATTTT	CSVGTVSGNTIYF
TRBJ1-2	.	18	.	TRBV7-8	TGTGCCAGCAGCTTAGTGGCACCCTTGACAGCCCCCGGTTATGGCTACACCTTC	CASSLVAPLTAPGYGYTF
TRBJ2-7	.	14	TRBD1	TRBV6-5	TGTGCCAGCAGTCTGGGACAGGGCTCCTACGAGCAGTACTTC	CASSLGQGSYEQYF
TRBJ1-4	.	15	.	TRBV6-1	TGTGCCAGCAGTGAAGGGTGGGGACATAATGAAAAACTGTTTTTT	CASSEGWGHNEKLFF
TRBJ1-2	.	13	.	TRBV6-6	TGTGCCAGCAGTTACGGACAGAATTATGGCTACACCTTC	CASSYGQNYGYTF
TRBJ1-4	.	15	.	TRBV27	TGTGCCAGCAGCACCAGCACCCTGGGGGCTGAAAAACTGTTTTTT	CASSTSTLGAEKLFF
TRBJ2-7	.	13	.	TRBV4-2	TGTGCCAGCAGCCGTGTCCCAAGCCGCGAGCAGTACTTC	CASSRVPSREQYF
TRBJ1-2	.	15	.	TRBV29-1	TGCAGCGTTGAAGATCTGGGTGAAGCTAACTATGGCTACACCTTC	CSVEDLGEANYGYTF
TRBJ1-4	.	11	.	TRBV20-1	TGCAGTGCTACCTTAAATGAAAAACTGTTTTTT	CSATLNEKLFF
TRBJ1-2	.	14	.	TRBV19	TGTGCCAGTACCACTCGGGGGGCGGCATATGGCTACACCTTC	CASTTRGAAYGYTF
TRBJ1-5	.	15	.	TRBV6-5	TGTGCCACAAAACGAGGGCAGGGGAGCAATCAGCCCCAGCATTTT	CATKRGQGSNQPQHF
TRBJ2-4	.	15	.	TRBV6-5	TGTGCCAGCAGTTACTCAGGGCAGGCCAAAAACATTCAGTACTTC	CASSYSGQAKNIQYF
TRBJ1-2	.	16	.	TRBV6-6	TGTGCCAGCAGTCCGGGGGATGGTGGCGACTTCTATGGCTACACCTTC	CASSPGDGGDFYGYTF
TRBJ2-2	.	17	.	TRBV3-1/TRBV3-2	TGTGCCAGCAGCCTATCCCACCGGGCTACGAACACCGGGGAGCTGTTTTTT	CASSLSHRATNTGELFF
TRBJ2-1	.	15	TRBD2	TRBV6-6	TGTGCCAGCAGTTACCCGGCTAGCGGGAACAATGAGCAGTTCTTC	CASSYPASGNNEQFF